A single sample gave rise to the 2 T cell receptor beta chains below, sequenced in a study of blood T cells in healthy people across ages. Primers used in a second PCR of about 6 to 12 cycles were a sample-barcoded 5' primer and a J-beta primer mix. TCRdb re-called the 5' RACE reads through MiXCR, storing one row per CDR3 protein. The profile shows approximately 490,000 distinct CDR3 sequences, approximately 25% of them singletons. This sample was also put to use in a study of T cells of mothers and their children.

The source material was blood. The receptors originated from a boy younger than 18 in good health.

The genes are TRBV6-2 or TRBV6-3 and TRBJ2-1; 8 bases align to TRBD2. The V segment lost 6 bases and the J segment 4 bases; nucleotides outside the gene matches: 8. There are 15 residues in the CDR3. CDR1 is MNHEY, CDR2 SVGEGT, per germline. The CDR3 bases are TGTGCCAGCAGGGGCGGGGGGTCCAATTACAATGAGCAGTTCTTC. This translates into CASRGGGSNYNEQFF.

This clonotype was seen a few times. The CDR3 is CASSEGVPSYEQYF. For the CDR3, the DNA is TGTGCCAGCAGTGAAGGTGTCCCCTCCTACGAGCAGTACTTC. The chain has TRBV2 and TRBJ2-7; D is uncertain. Germline V gene lookup returns CDR1 SNHLY and CDR2 FYNNEI. Trimming pared 1 base from V and 0 bases from J, leaving 7 bases between. This CDR3 comprises 14 residues.